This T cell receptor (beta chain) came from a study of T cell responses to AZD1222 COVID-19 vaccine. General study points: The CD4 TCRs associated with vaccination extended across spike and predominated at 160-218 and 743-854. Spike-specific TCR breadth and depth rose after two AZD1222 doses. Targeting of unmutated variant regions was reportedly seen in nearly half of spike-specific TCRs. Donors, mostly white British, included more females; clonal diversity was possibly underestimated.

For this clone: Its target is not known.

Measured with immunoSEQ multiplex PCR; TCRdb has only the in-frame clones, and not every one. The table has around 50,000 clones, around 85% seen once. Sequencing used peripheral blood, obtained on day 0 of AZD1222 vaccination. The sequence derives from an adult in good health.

As DNA, the CDR3 is TGTGCCAGCTCACCACGAAGGAGACTAGCGGTATCCTACGAGCAGTACTTC. This sequence encodes CASSPRRRLAVSYEQYF. The chain uses TRBV18 and TRBJ2-7; 9 bases line up with TRBD2. Germline V lookup: CDR1 KGHSH, CDR2 LQKENI. This CDR3 is 17 amino acids long. V gave up 1 base and J gave up 1 base; unmatched junction bases: 8.